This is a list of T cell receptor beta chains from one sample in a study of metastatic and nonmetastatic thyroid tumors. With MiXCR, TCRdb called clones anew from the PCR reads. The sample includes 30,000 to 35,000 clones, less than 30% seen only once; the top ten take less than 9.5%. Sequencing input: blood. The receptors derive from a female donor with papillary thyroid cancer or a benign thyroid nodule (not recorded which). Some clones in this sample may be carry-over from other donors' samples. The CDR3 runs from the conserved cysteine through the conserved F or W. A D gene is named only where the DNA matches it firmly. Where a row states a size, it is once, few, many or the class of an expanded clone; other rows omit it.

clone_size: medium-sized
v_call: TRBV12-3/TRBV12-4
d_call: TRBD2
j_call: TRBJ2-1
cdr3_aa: CASSSTGTSYNEQFF
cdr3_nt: TGTGCCAGCAGTAGCACCGGGACTAGTTACAATGAGCAGTTCTTC

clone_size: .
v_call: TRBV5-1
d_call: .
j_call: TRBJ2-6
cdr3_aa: CASSLVGSTGANVLTF
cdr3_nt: TGCGCCAGCAGCTTGGTTGGGTCCACTGGGGCCAACGTCCTGACTTTC

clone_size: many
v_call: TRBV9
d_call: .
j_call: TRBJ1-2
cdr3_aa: CASSVGASGGYGYTF
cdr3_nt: TGTGCCAGCAGCGTGGGAGCGTCTGGGGGGTATGGCTACACCTTC

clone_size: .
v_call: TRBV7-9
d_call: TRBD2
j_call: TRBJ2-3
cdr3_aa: CASRTRGEVDTQYF
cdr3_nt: TGTGCCAGCAGGACTCGGGGGGAGGTGGATACGCAGTATTTT

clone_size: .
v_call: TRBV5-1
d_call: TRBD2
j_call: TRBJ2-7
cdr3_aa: CASSPASGRFSYEQYF
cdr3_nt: TGCGCCAGCAGCCCAGCAAGCGGGAGGTTCTCCTACGAGCAGTACTTC

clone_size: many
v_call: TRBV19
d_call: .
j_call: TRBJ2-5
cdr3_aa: CASSNSGFETQYF
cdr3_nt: TGTGCCAGTAGTAATTCGGGGTTTGAGACCCAGTACTTC

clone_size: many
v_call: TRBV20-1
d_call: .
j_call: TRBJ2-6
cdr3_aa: CSARVPGSSGANVLTF
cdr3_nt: TGCAGTGCTAGAGTTCCGGGGAGCTCTGGGGCCAACGTCCTGACTTTC

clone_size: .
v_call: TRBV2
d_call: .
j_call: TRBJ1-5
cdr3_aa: CASREAIWANQPQHF
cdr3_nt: TGTGCCAGCAGAGAAGCGATATGGGCTAATCAGCCCCAGCATTTT

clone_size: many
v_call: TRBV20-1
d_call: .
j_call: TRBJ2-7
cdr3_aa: CSARDESEHEQYF
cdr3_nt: TGCAGTGCTAGAGATGAATCGGAGCACGAGCAGTACTTC

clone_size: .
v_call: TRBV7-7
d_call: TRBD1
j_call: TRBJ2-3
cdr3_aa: CASSLDRQDTQYF
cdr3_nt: TGTGCTAGCAGCTTGGACAGGCAAGATACGCAGTATTTT

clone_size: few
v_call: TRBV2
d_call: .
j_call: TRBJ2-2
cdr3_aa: CASSGRASNTGELFF
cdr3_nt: TGTGCCAGCAGTGGTAGGGCATCGAACACCGGGGAGCTGTTTTTT

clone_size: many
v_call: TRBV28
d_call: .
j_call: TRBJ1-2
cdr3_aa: CASSSRGRGNGYTF
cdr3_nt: TGTGCCAGCAGTTCTCGGGGGAGGGGGAATGGCTACACCTTC

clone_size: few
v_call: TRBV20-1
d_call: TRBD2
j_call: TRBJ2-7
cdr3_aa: CSARDLGPSGDSYEQYF
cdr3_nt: TGCAGTGCTAGAGATCTCGGGCCTAGCGGGGACTCCTACGAGCAGTACTTC

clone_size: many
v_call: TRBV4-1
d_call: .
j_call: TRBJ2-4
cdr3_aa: CASSQPQLAKNIQYF
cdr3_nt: TGCGCCAGCAGCCAGCCGCAGCTAGCCAAAAACATTCAGTACTTC

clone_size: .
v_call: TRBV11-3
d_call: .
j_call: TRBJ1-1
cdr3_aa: CASSLGSPEAFF
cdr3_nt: TGTGCCAGCAGCTTAGGGTCCCCTGAAGCTTTCTTT

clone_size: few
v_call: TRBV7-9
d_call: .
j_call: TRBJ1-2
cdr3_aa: CASIPLDSYGYTF
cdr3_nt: TGTGCCAGCATCCCGCTGGACAGCTATGGCTACACCTTC

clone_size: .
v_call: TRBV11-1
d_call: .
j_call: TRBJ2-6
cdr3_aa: CASSLWTASGANVLTF
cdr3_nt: TGTGCCAGCAGCTTGTGGACAGCCTCTGGGGCCAACGTCCTGACTTTC

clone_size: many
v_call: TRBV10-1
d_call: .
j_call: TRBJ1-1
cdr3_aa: CASSESGMGTEAFF
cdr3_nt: TGCGCCAGCAGTGAGTCGGGTATGGGGACTGAAGCTTTCTTT

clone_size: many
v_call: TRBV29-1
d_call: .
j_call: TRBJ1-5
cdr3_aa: CSVEDVQGLGPQHF
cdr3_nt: TGCAGCGTTGAAGATGTTCAGGGGCTAGGCCCCCAGCATTTT

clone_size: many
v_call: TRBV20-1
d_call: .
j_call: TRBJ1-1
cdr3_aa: CSAIKGRGYTEAFF
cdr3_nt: TGCAGTGCCATCAAGGGCAGGGGCTACACTGAAGCTTTCTTT

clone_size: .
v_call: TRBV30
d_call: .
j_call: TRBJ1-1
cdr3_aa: CAWSRQRNTEAFF
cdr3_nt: TGTGCCTGGAGTCGACAGCGGAACACTGAAGCTTTCTTT

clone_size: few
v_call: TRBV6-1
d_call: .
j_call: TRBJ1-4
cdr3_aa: CAVGQGSGDEKPFF
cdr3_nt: .

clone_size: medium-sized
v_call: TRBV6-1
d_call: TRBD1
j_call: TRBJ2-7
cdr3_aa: CASSRTGIMYEQYF
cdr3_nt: TGTGCCAGCAGCAGGACAGGAATTATGTACGAGCAGTACTTC

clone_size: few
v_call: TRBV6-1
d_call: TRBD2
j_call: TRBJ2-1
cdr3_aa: CASSEAASGYNEQFF
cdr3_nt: TGTGCCAGCAGTGAGGCGGCTAGCGGTTACAATGAGCAGTTCTTC

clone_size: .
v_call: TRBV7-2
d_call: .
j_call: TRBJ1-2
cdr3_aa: CASSLATIDYGYTF
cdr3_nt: TGTGCCAGCAGCTTAGCAACGATTGACTATGGCTACACCTTC

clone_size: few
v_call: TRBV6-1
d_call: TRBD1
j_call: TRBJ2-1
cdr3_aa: CASISGTGKGYEQFF
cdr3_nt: TGTGCTAGCATCTCCGGGACAGGAAAGGGCTATGAGCAGTTCTTC

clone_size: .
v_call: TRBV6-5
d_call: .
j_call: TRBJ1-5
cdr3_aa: CARSYRGGRNQPQHF
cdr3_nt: TGTGCCAGAAGTTACCGGGGAGGGAGAAATCAGCCCCAGCATTTT

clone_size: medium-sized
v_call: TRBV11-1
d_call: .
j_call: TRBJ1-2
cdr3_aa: CASSSPDYGYTF
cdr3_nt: TGTGCCAGCAGCTCCCCGGACTATGGCTACACCTTC

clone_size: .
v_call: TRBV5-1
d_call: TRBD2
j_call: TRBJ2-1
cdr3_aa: CARRVAGGYNEQFF
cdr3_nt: TGCGCCAGGAGGGTGGCGGGAGGGTACAATGAGCAGTTCTTC